The entry below describes one TCR beta chain. The antigen remains unidentified. The sample comes from a study of Ad26.COV2.S vaccination and SARS-CoV-2 variants. Study background: Intramuscularly, Ad26.COV2.S was given either once or twice, 56 days apart.

General study results and limits: Vaccinees reportedly had broad spike-specific CD8+ and CD4+ T cell responses. Breadth of non-spike TCRs did not differ between vaccinees and placebo recipients.

With 2 bases removed from V and 5 bases from J, the gap between germline ends came to 13 bases. This CDR3 contains 14 residues. Germline V gene lookup returns CDR1 MNHEY and CDR2 SVGAGI. Treatment given: about 20 received Ad26.COV2.S at low or high dose, single or two shots; 5 received placebo; per-sample allocation not given. After the first vaccine or placebo injection, samples were drawn on day 63. Donation came from an adult in Boston who was aged 18-55 years. Measured with immunoSEQ multiplex PCR; TCRdb has only the in-frame clones, and not every one. The sample contains approximately 350,000 clones, 87% of which appear only once.

V gene TRBV6-5 combines with J gene TRBJ2-7, with D uncertain. Source: peripheral blood, taken in a trial of Ad26.COV2.S vaccine versus placebo. The sequence was collected from a person between 18 and 60 years old who received the Ad26.COV2.S COVID-19 vaccine or a placebo. The CDR3: CASSYRTFGDEQYF. CDR3 sequence (DNA): TGTGCCAGCAGTTACCGAACCTTTGGCGACGAGCAGTACTTC.